These 18 T cell receptor beta chains share one sample of origin, sequenced in a study of spatial heterogeneity in lung cancer. In TCRdb, the 5' RACE reads were re-called with MiXCR into one record per CDR3 protein. In total, the table holds approximately 31 distinct CDR3 sequences. Time point specified: blood at routine non-recurrence follow-up after resection. The sequences come from PBMCs, collected at follow-up. Receptors were obtained from a female donor with early-stage non-small cell lung cancer.

With respect to this clonotype: This beta chain came through as a stray read in a library set up for alpha chains, and its size says little. The chain recombines TRBV7-9 with TRBJ2-7; D call uncertain. The V gene lost 9 bases and the J gene lost 4 bases, with 13 bases spanning the gap. This CDR3 has 12 residues. Germline V gene sequence: CDR1 SEHNR, CDR2 FQNEAQ (reference sequence). The CDR3 nucleotides read TGTGCCAGTACCGGCACAACTTACGAGCAGTACTTC. It codes for CASTGTTYEQYF.

This clonotype qualifies as hyperexpanded (1% or more). Within a library made for alpha chains, this beta chain is off target, and its count is uninformative. This chain uses TRBV5-8 with TRBJ2-7; the match to TRBD1 covers 7 bases. Trimming removed 0 bases from V and 2 bases from J; junction bases left unmatched: 2. From germline, CDR1 is SGHTS and CDR2 YDEGEE. The CDR3 has 14 residues. CDR3 amino acids: CASSLGDSAYEQYF. CDR3 in DNA: TGTGCCAGCAGCTTGGGGGACAGTGCCTACGAGCAGTACTTC.

In regard to this clonotype: Since the library was made to target alpha chains, this beta chain is a stray read and its abundance is not meaningful. This sequence joins TRBV10-3 and TRBJ2-1; D ambiguous. V lost 4 bases, J lost 7 bases, and 5 bases lay in between. CDR1 is ENHRY and CDR2 is SYGVKD in the germline V gene. The CDR3 is made up of 11 amino acids. CDR3 nucleotides: TGTGCCATCAGTGTGGGGAATGAGCAGTTCTTC. Amino acid sequence: CAISVGNEQFF.

As for this clonotype: Little can be read into the size of this beta chain, an off-target read in a library designed for alpha chains. DNA of the CDR3: TGTGCCAGCAGTTTGGGTCTAAATGAAGCTTTCTTT. This translates into CASSLGLNEAFF. The V and J genes are TRBV12-3 or TRBV12-4 and TRBJ1-1; unclear D gene. The V end was cut by 3 bases, the J end by 7 bases, with 9 bases between. The CDR3 is made up of 12 amino acids.

On this clonotype itself: This beta chain is a stray sequence in a library constructed for alpha chains; its clone size is not meaningful. The genes are TRBV20-1 and TRBJ2-7; 10 nucleotides align to TRBD2. Germline CDR1 DFQATT, CDR2 SNEGSKA (reference sequence). The CDR3 spans 15 residues. After removal of 0 bases from V and 1 base from J, the junction contained 3 bases not matched to a gene. CDR3 region: CSARESGRDSYEQYF. CDR3 bases: TGCAGTGCTAGAGAGAGCGGGAGGGATTCCTACGAGCAGTACTTC.

This clonotype turned up a few times. This beta chain is an unintended read in a library built for alpha chains; its size means little. Here the CDR3 DNA reads TGCAGCGTTGAGTATCGGGGCTCGGGAGAGCAGTACTTC. Translation gives CSVEYRGSGEQYF. The chain combines TRBV29-1 with TRBJ2-7, with D perhaps assigned TRBD1 or TRBD2 (5 bases each). The germline CDR1 and CDR2 sequences are SQVTM and ANQGSEA. Deletions cut 3 bases from V and 7 bases from J, with 16 bases between. CDR3 size: 13 residues.

Comment on this clonotype: This beta chain is an unintended read in a library built for alpha chains; its size means little. The V and J genes are TRBV28 and TRBJ2-1, with 9 bases matching TRBD2. The V gene end was trimmed by 7 bases and the J gene end by 8 bases; junction bases not matched to a gene: 12. Germline V gene lookup returns CDR1 MDHEN and CDR2 SYDVKM. The CDR3 is 15 residues long. CDR3 loop: CASTRASGDWDEQFF. The CDR3 nucleotides read TGTGCCAGCACCCGAGCTAGCGGGGACTGGGATGAGCAGTTCTTC.

This clonotype was detected a few times. Being off target in a library aimed at alpha chains, this beta chain has a size of little meaning. Here the CDR3 reads CASSPRTGMGTDTQYF. The DNA of the CDR3 is TGTGCCAGCAGCCCGCGGACAGGGATGGGCACAGATACGCAGTATTTT. The J gene is TRBJ2-3, the V gene TRBV7-8; TRBD1 matches at 8 bases. The length of the CDR3 is 16 residues. CDR1 is SGHVS and CDR2 is FQNEAQ in the germline V gene. Trimming removed 5 bases from V and 1 base from J; junction bases left unmatched: 8. The full variable domain, its missing parts supplied by reference TRBV7-8 and TRBJ2-3, is GAGVSQSPRYKVAKRGQDVALRCDPISGHVSLFWYQQALGQGPEFLTYFQNEAQLDKSGLPSDRFFAERPEGSVSTLKIQRTQQEDSAVYLCASSPRTGMGTDTQYFGPGTRLTVL.

This clonotype has more than one count but fewer than ten. The library was prepared for alpha chains; this beta chain is a stray read, so its frequency means little. The gene calls are TRBV19 and TRBJ1-2; D uncertain. Between the trimmed V and J ends, which lost 6 bases and 5 bases, there was a span of 28 bases. The CDR3 is 18 residues long. Germline assignment: CDR1 LNHDA and CDR2 SQIVND (reference sequence). CDR3 sequence reads: CASSTIRVDMTGVYGYTF. The CDR3, as DNA: TGTGCCAGTAGCACAATCCGGGTTGACATGACTGGCGTATATGGCTACACCTTC.

Of note for this clonotype: This beta chain is a stray sequence in a library constructed for alpha chains; its clone size is not meaningful. J is TRBJ1-4 and V is TRBV4-3; D is undetermined. Trimming cost V 0 bases and J 0 bases, with 14 bases left between them. The CDR3 has 18 residues. Germline values: CDR1 LGHNA, CDR2 YSLEER. DNA for the CDR3: TGCGCCAGCAGCCAAGATTATCCGGTTTTTGCAACTAATGAAAAACTGTTTTTT. As protein: CASSQDYPVFATNEKLFF.

As to this clonotype: Being off target in a library aimed at alpha chains, this beta chain has a size of little meaning. This rearrangement joins TRBV6-2 or TRBV6-3 to TRBJ1-2; TRBD1 might be the D (6 bases). Trimming removed 2 bases from V and 8 bases from J, with 15 bases in between. There are 14 residues in the CDR3. Germline V gene data show CDR1 as MNHEY and CDR2 as SVGEGT. Here the CDR3 DNA reads TGTGCCAGCAGTTACCAGGGGCTGAGAAGCGGCTACACCTTC. Protein: CASSYQGLRSGYTF.

As for this clonotype: This beta chain is an off-target read within a library intended for alpha chains, so its frequency means little. The chain uses TRBV4-2 and TRBJ1-1, with TRBD1 matching over 7 bases. J lost 3 bases, V lost 0 bases, and 10 bases had no gene match. CDR1 LGHNA and CDR2 YNFKEQ come from the germline V gene. There are 17 residues in the CDR3. For the CDR3, the DNA is TGTGCCAGCAGCCAAGATGCGCCGGGACAGTGGGACACTGAAGCTTTCTTT. Protein product: CASSQDAPGQWDTEAFF.

This clonotype appeared a few times. This beta chain is off target for a library built for alpha chains, so its abundance means little. The chain carries TRBV27 and TRBJ2-3, with D uncertain. CDR1 MNHEY and CDR2 SMNVEV come from the germline V gene (reference sequence). CDR3 length equals 13 residues. V was trimmed by 3 bases and J by 0 bases, leaving 4 bases between them. The CDR3 region is CASSLGSTDTQYF. Written as DNA, the CDR3 is TGTGCCAGCAGTTTGGGGAGCACAGATACGCAGTATTTT.

The table lists this clonotype with a few counts. A library made for alpha chains picked up this beta chain off target, so its size means little. This chain connects TRBV7-6 to TRBJ1-4, with D unclear. Trimming took 5 bases from V and 3 from J, leaving 13 bases between them. The germline gives CDR1 SGHVS, CDR2 FNYEAQ. The CDR3 runs to 15 residues. The DNA for the CDR3 is TGTGCCAGCAGCCAAAGTCCTGGGGCTAATGAAAAACTGTTTTTT. Translation: CASSQSPGANEKLFF.

This clonotype is judged hyperexpanded. The library was built for alpha chains, so this beta chain is an off-target read and its size means little. The J gene is TRBJ2-6, the V gene TRBV19; D might be TRBD2 (5 bases). This CDR3 spans 15 amino acids. Germline V gene lookup returns CDR1 LNHDA and CDR2 SQIVND (reference sequence). V was shortened by 10 bases and J by 0 bases, with 13 bases between the two germline ends. The CDR3 is CATGAGYSGANVLTF. CDR3 bases: TGTGCCACTGGCGCGGGCTACTCTGGGGCCAACGTCCTGACTTTC.

This clonotype is deemed hyperexpanded (1% or more). This beta chain represents an off-target read in a library built for alpha chains; its size is of limited meaning. V gene TRBV6-2 or TRBV6-3 combines with J gene TRBJ2-2; a possible D gene is TRBD1 (6 bases). This CDR3 spans 14 amino acids. V lost 6 bases and J lost 6, with 14 bases in between. Germline values: CDR1 MNHEY, CDR2 SVGEGT. CDR3 coding DNA: TGTGCCAGCAGCTTGGGACATTGGTCCGGGGAGCTGTTTTTT. This translates into CASSLGHWSGELFF.

In this sample, this clonotype is hyperexpanded (1% or more). A library prepared for alpha chains yielded this beta chain as an off-target read; its size is of little meaning. The gene calls are TRBV27 and TRBJ1-2; TRBD1 matches at 8 bases. Germline V CDR1 and CDR2: MNHEY, SMNVEV (reference sequence). The CDR3 extends over 14 amino acids. Germline trimming cut 4 bases from V and 8 bases from J; bases unmatched to any gene: 9. The DNA of the CDR3 is TGTGCCAGCAGTTCCGGGACAGGTTCGAAAGGCTACACCTTC. Translated, it gives CASSSGTGSKGYTF.

Within the sample, this clonotype is hyperexpanded. This beta chain was picked up by a library intended for alpha chains and is off target, so its count carries little meaning. This sequence joins TRBV12-3 or TRBV12-4 and TRBJ2-1; tentative D call: TRBD1 (6 bases). V lost 4 bases and J lost 9, with 16 bases in between. The CDR3 extends over 14 amino acids. CDR3 DNA: TGTGCCAGCAGTTCCGAACAGGGTTTAAGTGAGCAGTTCTTC. It specifies CASSSEQGLSEQFF.